This TCR beta chain derives from a study of blood T cell repertoires in COVID-19. Across the whole study: The samples span acute and convalescent COVID-19 from the United States, Italy and Spain. T cells, B-cell-depleted T cells, or PBMCs supplied cDNA or gDNA.

V was cut by 3 bases and J by 1 base, with 12 bases left in between. This CDR3 has 15 residues. Germline values: CDR1 SNHLY, CDR2 FYNNEI. In the original workflow: It was from reference gene primer amplification that nucleated cell counts were estimated. The data were produced by immunoSEQ multiplex PCR, yet TCRdb's version contains in-frame clones alone and is incomplete. The DNA was the basis for D and trimming; V, J and clone size are from that table. This sample has 65,000 to 70,000 clones, with more than 65% found just once. This receptor was obtained from a woman aged 55-69 years with acute or convalescent COVID-19. Sequenced input: peripheral blood. The chain recombines TRBV2 with TRBJ1-1; no definite D call. CDR3 nucleotide sequence: TGTGCCAGCAGTGACCCAGGTGCGGGGAACACTGAAGCTTTCTTT. Translating gives CASSDPGAGNTEAFF.